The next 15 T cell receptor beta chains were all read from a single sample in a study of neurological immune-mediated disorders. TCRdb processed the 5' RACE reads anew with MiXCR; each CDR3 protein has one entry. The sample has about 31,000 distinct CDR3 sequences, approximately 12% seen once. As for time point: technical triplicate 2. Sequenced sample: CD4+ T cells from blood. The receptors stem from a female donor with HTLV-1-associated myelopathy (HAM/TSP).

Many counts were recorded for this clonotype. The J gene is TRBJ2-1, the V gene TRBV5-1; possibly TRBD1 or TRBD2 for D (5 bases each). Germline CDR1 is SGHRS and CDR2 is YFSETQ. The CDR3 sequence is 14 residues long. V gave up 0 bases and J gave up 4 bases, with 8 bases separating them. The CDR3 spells CASSLDGGYNEQFF. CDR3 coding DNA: TGCGCCAGCAGCTTGGATGGGGGATACAATGAGCAGTTCTTC.

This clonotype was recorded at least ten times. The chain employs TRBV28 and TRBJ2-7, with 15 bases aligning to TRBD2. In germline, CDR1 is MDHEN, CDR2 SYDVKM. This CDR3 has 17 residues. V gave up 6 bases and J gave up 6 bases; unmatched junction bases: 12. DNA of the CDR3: TGTGCCAGCAGAATGGGGACTAGCGGGGGGTTTCTCTCCGAGCAGTACTTC. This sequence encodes CASRMGTSGGFLSEQYF.

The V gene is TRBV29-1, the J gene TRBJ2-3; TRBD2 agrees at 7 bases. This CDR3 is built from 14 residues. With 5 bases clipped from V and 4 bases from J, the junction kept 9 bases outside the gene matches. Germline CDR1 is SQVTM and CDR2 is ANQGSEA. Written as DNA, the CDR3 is TGCAGCGTTCGAGATGGACTAGAAGCAGATACGCAGTATTTT. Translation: CSVRDGLEADTQYF.

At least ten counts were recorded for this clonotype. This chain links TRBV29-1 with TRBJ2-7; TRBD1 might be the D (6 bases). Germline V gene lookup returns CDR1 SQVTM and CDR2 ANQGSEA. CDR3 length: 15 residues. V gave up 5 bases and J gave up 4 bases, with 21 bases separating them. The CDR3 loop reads CSVSPSAVQGYEQYF. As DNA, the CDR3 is TGCAGCGTTTCCCCATCGGCTGTGCAGGGGTACGAGCAGTACTTC.

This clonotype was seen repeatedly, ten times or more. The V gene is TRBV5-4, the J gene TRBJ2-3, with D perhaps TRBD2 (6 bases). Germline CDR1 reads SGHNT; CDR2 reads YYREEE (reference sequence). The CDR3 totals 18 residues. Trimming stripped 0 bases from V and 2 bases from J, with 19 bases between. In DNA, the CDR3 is TGTGCCAGCAGCTTGGGGAGGGGAGCCCCTGGCGACACAGATACGCAGTATTTT. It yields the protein CASSLGRGAPGDTDTQYF. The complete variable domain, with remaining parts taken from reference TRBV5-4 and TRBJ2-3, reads ETGVTQSPTHLIKTRGQQVTLRCSSQSGHNTVSWYQQALGQGPQFIFQYYREEENGRGNFPPRFSGLQFPNYSSELNVNALELDDSALYLCASSLGRGAPGDTDTQYFGPGTRLTVL.

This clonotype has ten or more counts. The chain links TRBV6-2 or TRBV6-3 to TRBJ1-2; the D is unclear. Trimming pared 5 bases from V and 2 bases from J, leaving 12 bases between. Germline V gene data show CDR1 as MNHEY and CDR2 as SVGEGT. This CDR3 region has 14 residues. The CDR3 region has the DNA TGTGCCAGCAGTGAAAGGAGGACCAACTATGGCTACACCTTC. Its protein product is CASSERRTNYGYTF.

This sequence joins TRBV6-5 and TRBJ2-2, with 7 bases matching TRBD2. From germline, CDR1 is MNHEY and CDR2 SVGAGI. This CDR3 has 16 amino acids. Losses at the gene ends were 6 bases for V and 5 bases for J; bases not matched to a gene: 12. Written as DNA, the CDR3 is TGTGCCAGCAGACCTAGGGGAGGGCCGCGGACCGGGGAGCTGTTTTTT. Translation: CASRPRGGPRTGELFF.

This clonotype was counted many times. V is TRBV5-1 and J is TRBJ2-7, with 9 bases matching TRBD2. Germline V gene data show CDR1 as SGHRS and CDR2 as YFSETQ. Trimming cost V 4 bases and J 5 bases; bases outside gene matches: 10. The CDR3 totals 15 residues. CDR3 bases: TGCGCCAGCAGCGTCCTGGGAGCGGGAGGAGACGAGCAGTACTTC. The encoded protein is CASSVLGAGGDEQYF.

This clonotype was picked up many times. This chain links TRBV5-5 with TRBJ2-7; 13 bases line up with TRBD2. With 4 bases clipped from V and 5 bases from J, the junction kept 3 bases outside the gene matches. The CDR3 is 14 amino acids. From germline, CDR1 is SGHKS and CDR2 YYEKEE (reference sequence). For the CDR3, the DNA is TGTGCCAGCAGCGGACTAGCGGGAGTCCACGAGCAGTACTTC. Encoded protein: CASSGLAGVHEQYF. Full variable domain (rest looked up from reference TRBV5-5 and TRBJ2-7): DAGVTQSPTHLIKTRGQQVTLRCSPISGHKSVSWYQQVLGQGPQFIFQYYEKEERGRGNFPDRFSARQFPNYSSELNVNALLLGDSALYLCASSGLAGVHEQYFGPGTRLTVT.

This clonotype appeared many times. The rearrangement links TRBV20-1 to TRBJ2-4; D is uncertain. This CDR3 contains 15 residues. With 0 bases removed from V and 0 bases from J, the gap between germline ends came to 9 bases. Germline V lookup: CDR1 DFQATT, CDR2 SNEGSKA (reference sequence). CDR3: CSARDQMGAKNIQYF. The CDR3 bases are TGCAGTGCTAGAGATCAGATGGGAGCCAAAAACATTCAGTACTTC.

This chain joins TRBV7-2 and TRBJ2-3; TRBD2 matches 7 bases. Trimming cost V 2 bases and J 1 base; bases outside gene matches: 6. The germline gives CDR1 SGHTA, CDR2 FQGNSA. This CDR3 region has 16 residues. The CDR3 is CASSLMAGEGTDTQYF. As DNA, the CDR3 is TGTGCCAGCAGCTTAATGGCGGGAGAGGGCACAGATACGCAGTATTTT.

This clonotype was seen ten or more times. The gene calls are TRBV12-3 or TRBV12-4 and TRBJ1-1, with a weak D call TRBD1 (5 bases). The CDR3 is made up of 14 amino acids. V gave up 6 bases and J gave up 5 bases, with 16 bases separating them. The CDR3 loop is CASRTQGRGTEAFF. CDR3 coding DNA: TGTGCCAGCAGAACCCAGGGAAGGGGTACTGAAGCTTTCTTT.

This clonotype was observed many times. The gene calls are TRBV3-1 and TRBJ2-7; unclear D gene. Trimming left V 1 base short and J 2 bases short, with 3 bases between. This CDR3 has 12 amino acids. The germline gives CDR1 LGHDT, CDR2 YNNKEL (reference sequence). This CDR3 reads CASSQGPYEQYF. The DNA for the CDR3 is TGTGCCAGCAGCCAAGGGCCCTACGAGCAGTACTTC.

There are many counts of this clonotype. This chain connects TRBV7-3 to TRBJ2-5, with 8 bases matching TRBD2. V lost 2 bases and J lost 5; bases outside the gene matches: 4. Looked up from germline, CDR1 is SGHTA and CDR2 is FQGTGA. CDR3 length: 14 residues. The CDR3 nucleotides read TGTGCCAGCAGCTTAGGGGGACTAGAGGAGACCCAGTACTTC. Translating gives CASSLGGLEETQYF.

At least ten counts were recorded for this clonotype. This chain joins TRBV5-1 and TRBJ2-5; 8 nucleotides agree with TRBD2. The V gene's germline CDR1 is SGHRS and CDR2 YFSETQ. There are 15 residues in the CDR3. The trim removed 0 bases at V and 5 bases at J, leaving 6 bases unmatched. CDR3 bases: TGCGCCAGCAGCTTGGGGACTAGCCGCGGGGAGACCCAGTACTTC. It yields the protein CASSLGTSRGETQYF.